Below, one T cell receptor beta chain is given with its context. This clonotype was recorded many times. Its binding antigen is unknown. Per-base quality was not reported, and no clone a single base away is much larger than it. The TCR beta CDR3 regions were amplified from the RNA transcripts. A first-round RT-PCR of the TCR CDR3 used the HTBI primer set with the Qiagen OneStep RT-PCR kit. A second multiplex PCR round built the libraries, followed by size selection and purification. Sequencing of the libraries was done on an Illumina HiSeq2000 using paired-end 100 bp reads. As for how the authors treated the data: SOAPnuke was used to process the raw data, throwing out any read that contained adapters or uncalled bases, had a mean Phred below 15, or lacked an exact constant-primer or identifier match. High-quality paired reads were merged using COPE v1.2.5, and each unique nucleotide sequence was defined as a clonotype. Clonotypes were aligned to IMGT TRBV, TRBD and TRBJ reference segments using MiTCR v1.1. Analysis was restricted to V-J combinations with a frequency above 0.0001, which covered about 99% of repertoires. A TCS score was defined as the ratio between F50 (clonal expansion) and ExV (chaos), using BLOSUM62-based TCRdist between CDR3 peptides within each V-J. Welch's t-statistics and random forest reduced some 510 V-J features to 13, which were used in a naive Bayes classifier (R e1071). In TCRdb, the public reads were trimmed at Q25 with fastp and aligned with MiXCR, with productive beta chains retained. Merged by CDR3 protein, the rows form single entries marked with the most common genes and DNA. V and J calls and clone size were set by TCRdb, not the authors. A total of 600,000 to 900,000 distinct CDR3 sequences appear in this sample, about 16% of them only once. The top ten clonotypes cover around 7.7% of the sample.

The CDR3 holds 16 amino acids from the cysteine to the phenylalanine. Solely the CDR3 DNA is kept, with 48 bases framed from the first base. The germline ends are 11 bases apart after V is trimmed by 5 bases and J by 0 bases. Sequences MNHEY (CDR1) and SMNVEV (CDR2) are obtained from the germline V gene (reference sequence). This sample was taken from a study of T cells in Graves' hyperthyroidism and ophthalmopathy (dated by TCRdb to between 2017 and 2020). Regarding the complete study: Peripheral blood samples were taken at the time of initial diagnosis, prior to any treatment. To identify TCR V-J signatures that set the groups apart, the researchers used a discovery cohort of about a hundred patients, made up of 40 to 45 with Graves' ophthalmopathy and some 56 with stable Graves' hyperthyroidism. Whether ophthalmopathy could be predicted prospectively was tested in an independent validation cohort made up of roughly 20 hyperthyroidism patients plus 17 patients who later progressed to ophthalmopathy. The 90 or so discovery patients were randomly split 7:3 into training and test sets. In about 6 Graves' hyperthyroidism patients, the study also compared T-cell repertoires from thyroid tissue with T-cell repertoires from blood. Following sampling, methimazole starting at 30 mg daily was given to hyperthyroidism patients, and high-dose intravenous methylprednisolone was given to ophthalmopathy patients. The paper describes TCR Vbeta CDR3 sequencing of 120 to 150 peripheral blood samples, made up of under 50 ophthalmopathy patients, 70 to 75 hyperthyroidism patients and 17 progressor patients.

What the study reported, not specific to this receptor: No statistical method was used to set the sample size in advance, and investigators knew the group allocation. In validation, progression to ophthalmopathy was predicted by the model with 55% to 71% sensitivity and 72% to 85% specificity, a median of roughly 6.4 months before onset. Ophthalmopathy was separated from stable hyperthyroidism by a 13 V-J signature model, with roughly 88% sensitivity and 81% to 82% specificity obtained in cross-validation and 80%/75% obtained in testing. Blood samples also contained most of the expanded thyroid clonotypes (frequency above 0.001), which suggests that blood repertoires may reflect thyroid immune responses.

Graves' hyperthyroidism was defined as stable when no progression to ophthalmopathy occurred over 18 months of follow-up. Hyperthyroidism patients were aged 18 to 65 years and newly diagnosed, with disease duration of less than 2 months. Patients with uncontrolled infections, other autoimmune diseases, pregnancy or lactation were excluded. Diagnoses relied on clinical symptoms, serum thyroxine and TRAb, thyroid ultrasound and orbital computed tomography. PBMCs were separated from under 12 ml of fresh peripheral blood using Ficoll-Paque density gradient centrifugation. Trizol reagent was used to extract total RNA, and RNA quality was then checked on an Agilent 2100 Bioanalyzer.

Sequencing was carried out using blood. The sequence derives from a man aged 18 to 30 with Graves' hyperthyroidism. The chain couples TRBV27 to TRBJ2-6; matching of 5 bases hints at TRBD1 as the D gene. The DNA sequence follows: TGTGCCAGCAGTCCGATGGGGCTCTCTGGGGCCAACGTCCTGACTTTC. Its translation reads: CASSPMGLSGANVLTF.